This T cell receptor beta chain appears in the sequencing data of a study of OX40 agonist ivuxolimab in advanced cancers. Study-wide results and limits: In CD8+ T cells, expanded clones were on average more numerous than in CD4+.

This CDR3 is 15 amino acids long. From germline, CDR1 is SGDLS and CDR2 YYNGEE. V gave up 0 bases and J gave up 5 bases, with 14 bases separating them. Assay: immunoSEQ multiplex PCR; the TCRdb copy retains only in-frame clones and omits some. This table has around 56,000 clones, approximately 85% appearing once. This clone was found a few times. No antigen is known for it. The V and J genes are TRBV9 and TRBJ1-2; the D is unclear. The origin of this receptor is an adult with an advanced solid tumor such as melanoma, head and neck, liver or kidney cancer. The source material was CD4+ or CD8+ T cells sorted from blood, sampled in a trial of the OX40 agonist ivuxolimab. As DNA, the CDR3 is TGTGCCAGCAGCGTAGCCGACAAAGGCCTTTATGGCTACACCTTC. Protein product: CASSVADKGLYGYTF.